Below, 27 T cell receptor beta chains from the same sample are listed, as sequenced in a study of immune cell composition in non-small cell lung cancer. Repertoires were generated with immunoSEQ multiplex PCR, while TCRdb's copy carries only in-frame clones and drops some. The table lists around 3,300 clones, about two thirds of them singletons. Normal lung sampling was at least 3 cm from the tumour, as distant as possible. Sequences were obtained from non-adjacent lung tissue. Every receptor here comes from a human donor with non-small cell lung cancer.

This clone was observed a few times. The chain joins TRBV4-3 to TRBJ1-2; TRBD1 agrees at 8 bases. The CDR3 is 16 amino acids. V gave up 0 bases and J gave up 5 bases; unmatched junction bases: 8. The germline V gene encodes CDR1 LGHNA and CDR2 YSLEER. CDR3 nucleotides: TGCGCCAGCAGCCAAGAGGAGGGGACAGGAGTATATGGCTACACCTTC. The encoded protein is CASSQEEGTGVYGYTF.

This clone was observed a few times. This chain links TRBV7-3 with TRBJ2-7; 9 bases map to TRBD1. The length of the CDR3 is 13 residues. V gave up 4 bases and J gave up 9 bases; unmatched junction bases: 7. Germline assignment: CDR1 SGHTA and CDR2 FQGTGA. The CDR3 DNA reads as TGTGCCAGCAGCTCGGGACAGGGTACGGGGCAGTACTTC. It encodes CASSSGQGTGQYF.

The V and J genes are TRBV27 and TRBJ2-7; a possible D gene is TRBD2 (7 bases). The ends were cut back, 0 bases at V and 2 bases at J, with 14 bases in the middle. Germline assignment: CDR1 MNHEY and CDR2 SMNVEV (reference sequence). The CDR3 loop spans 16 amino acids. Here the CDR3 reads CASSLSWRGGPYEQYF. CDR3 bases: TGTGCCAGCAGTTTATCTTGGAGGGGGGGTCCCTACGAGCAGTACTTC.

The gene calls are TRBV7-2 and TRBJ1-2; TRBD1 matches 7 bases. V was clipped by 2 bases and J by 2 bases; unmatched bases: 5. The CDR3 extends over 15 amino acids. Germline V lookup: CDR1 SGHTA, CDR2 FQGNSA. This chain's CDR3 is CASSLRQGWNYGYTF. CDR3 DNA sequence: TGTGCCAGCAGCTTACGACAGGGTTGGAACTATGGCTACACCTTC.

V usage is TRBV5-1 and J usage is TRBJ2-3; the match to TRBD2 covers 15 bases. The V and J ends lost 2 bases and 1 base, in that order; junction bases with no gene match: 5. CDR1 and CDR2 (germline): SGHRS, YFSETQ. The CDR3 loop spans 18 amino acids. This CDR3 reads CASSLGTSGGHGTDTQYF. CDR3 DNA sequence: TGCGCCAGCAGCTTAGGGACTAGCGGGGGGCATGGCACAGATACGCAGTATTTT.

V gene TRBV7-2 combines with J gene TRBJ1-2; perhaps TRBD1 as D (5 bases). Deletions cut 2 bases from V and 3 bases from J, with 10 bases between. The CDR3 spans 14 residues. Germline-derived CDR1 and CDR2 are SGHTA and FQGNSA. CDR3 nucleotides: TGTGCCAGCAGCTTAAACAGGAAAGACTATGGCTACACCTTC. This encodes CASSLNRKDYGYTF. Together with reference TRBV7-2 and TRBJ1-2, the CDR3 gives the full variable domain: GAGVSQSPSNKVTEKGKDVELRCDPISGHTALYWYRQSLGQGLEFLIYFQGNSAPDKSGLPSDRFSAERTGGSVSTLTIQRTQQEDSAVYLCASSLNRKDYGYTFGSGTRLTVV.

In this sample, this clone turned up once. The V and J genes are TRBV11-3 and TRBJ1-1; D may be TRBD1 (5 bases). CDR1 is SGHNT and CDR2 is YENEEA in the germline V gene. CDR3 size: 16 residues. V lost 5 bases and J lost 5, with 21 bases in between. The CDR3 reads CASSPPSGTGMTEAFF. The CDR3 DNA sequence: TGTGCCAGCAGCCCACCCTCCGGGACTGGGATGACTGAAGCTTTCTTT.

The CDR3 is CASSQGRVLQGASTEAFF. DNA for the CDR3: TGCGCCAGCAGCCAAGGAAGGGTCTTACAGGGGGCCTCCACTGAAGCTTTCTTT. The chain is built from TRBV4-3 and TRBJ1-1; 9 bases line up with TRBD1. Germline values: CDR1 LGHNA, CDR2 YSLEER. The CDR3 covers 18 residues. The trim removed 1 base at V and 4 bases at J, leaving 13 bases unmatched.

The genes are TRBV9 and TRBJ2-7; perhaps TRBD2 as D (6 bases). The germline gives CDR1 SGDLS, CDR2 YYNGEE. V was shortened by 3 bases and J by 5 bases, with 15 bases between the two germline ends. This CDR3 comprises 14 residues. Written as DNA, the CDR3 is TGTGCCAGCAGCGCAGGGCCGAGGGAGGACGAGCAGTACTTC. This sequence encodes CASSAGPREDEQYF. Full variable domain (remainder filled in from reference TRBV9 and TRBJ2-7): DSGVTQTPKHLITATGQRVTLRCSPRSGDLSVYWYQQSLDQGLQFLIQYYNGEERAKGNILERFSAQQFPDLHSELNLSSLELGDSALYFCASSAGPREDEQYFGPGTRLTVT.

The genes are TRBV7-8 and TRBJ1-1, with D tentatively TRBD1 (5 bases). Looked up from germline, CDR1 is SGHVS and CDR2 is FQNEAQ. Trimming removed 5 bases at V and 1 base at J, with 17 bases between. The CDR3 spans 16 residues. CDR3 nucleotide sequence: TGTGCCAGCAGCCCAGGTGGGGGGAAAGGGAACACTGAAGCTTTCTTT. Translation: CASSPGGGKGNTEAFF.

The chain combines TRBV5-6 with TRBJ1-2, with D perhaps matching TRBD1 (5 bases). The V end lost 0 bases, the J end lost 6 bases, and 12 bases lay between the germline ends. Per germline, CDR1 SGHDT and CDR2 YYEEEE. The CDR3 has 14 amino acids. The CDR3 coding sequence is TGTGCCAGCAGCTTGGCCCCGGGGGAGGATGGCTACACCTTC. Amino acid sequence: CASSLAPGEDGYTF.

Comment on this clone: The same CDR3 can be traced to other DNA sequences in this sample. The V call is TRBV18, the J call TRBJ2-2; D gene ambiguous. Germline values: CDR1 KGHSH, CDR2 LQKENI. V dropped 5 bases and J dropped 5 bases, with 9 bases sitting between them. The CDR3 sequence is 13 residues long. CDR3 nucleotide sequence: TGTGCCAGCTCAGATTCCGGGACCGGGGAGCTGTTTTTT. Translation gives CASSDSGTGELFF.

This chain joins TRBV25-1 and TRBJ2-2; TRBD1 is a possible D gene (6 bases). CDR1 is MGHDK and CDR2 is SYGVNS in the germline V gene. The CDR3 is 14 amino acids. Trimming shortened V by 8 bases and J by 1 base, and 11 bases separated the two germline ends. The CDR3 nucleotides read TGTGCCAGCCTTGGACAGATGAACACCGGGGAGCTGTTTTTT. Its translation is CASLGQMNTGELFF.

The chain recombines TRBV5-4 with TRBJ1-2; no clear D. Germline V lookup: CDR1 SGHNT, CDR2 YYREEE (reference sequence). This CDR3 spans 12 amino acids. Between the trimmed V and J ends, which lost 0 bases and 5 bases, there was a span of 5 bases. CDR3 residues: CASSLGEYGYTF. The CDR3 nucleotides read TGTGCCAGCAGCTTGGGGGAGTATGGCTACACCTTC.

The rearrangement uses TRBV7-2 and TRBJ1-1; 9 bases agree with TRBD1. V shed 3 bases, J shed 4 bases, and the junction held 3 bases outside the gene matches. This CDR3 has 14 residues. CDR1 is SGHTA, CDR2 FQGNSA, per germline. The CDR3 DNA reads TGTGCCAGCAGCTTGAACAGGGGGCTCACTGAAGCTTTCTTT. Protein product: CASSLNRGLTEAFF. Based on the CDR3 plus reference TRBV7-2 and TRBJ1-1, the full variable domain is GAGVSQSPSNKVTEKGKDVELRCDPISGHTALYWYRQSLGQGLEFLIYFQGNSAPDKSGLPSDRFSAERTGGSVSTLTIQRTQQEDSAVYLCASSLNRGLTEAFFGQGTRLTVV.

The chain links TRBV18 to TRBJ1-3; 7 bases are shared with TRBD1. CDR1 is KGHSH and CDR2 is LQKENI in the germline V gene. This CDR3 has 17 amino acids. With 3 bases clipped from V and 0 bases from J, the junction kept 8 bases outside the gene matches. The CDR3 is CASSPSRTGRSGNTIYF. For the CDR3, the DNA is TGTGCCAGCTCACCCTCTCGGACAGGCCGCTCTGGAAACACCATATATTTT.

CDR3: CASSLVSGGQGEETQYF. The CDR3 nucleotides are TGTGCCAGCAGCTTAGTATCAGGGGGGCAGGGCGAAGAGACCCAGTACTTC. The rearrangement uses TRBV7-2 and TRBJ2-5, with a tentative D call TRBD1 (7 bases). This CDR3 comprises 17 residues. V was cut by 1 base and J by 3 bases, with 18 bases left in between. The germline V gene has CDR1 SGHTA and CDR2 FQGNSA.

This clone was seen just once. The chain is built from TRBV2 and TRBJ2-3, with 7 bases that match TRBD2. Trimming at V came to 8 bases and at J to 6 bases, leaving 14 bases not matched to a gene. Germline V CDR1 and CDR2: SNHLY, FYNNEI. The CDR3 spans 15 residues. The DNA for the CDR3 is TGTGCCAGCCTCGAAGGGGCTAGCGGAACGGATACGCAGTATTTT. The encoded protein is CASLEGASGTDTQYF.

The gene calls are TRBV27 and TRBJ1-2; 9 bases align to TRBD1. This CDR3 has 14 amino acids. The J segment lost 6 bases and the V segment lost 7 bases, leaving 9 bases of the junction unmatched. Per germline, CDR1 MNHEY and CDR2 SMNVEV (reference sequence). The DNA of the CDR3 is TGTGCCAGCACCAAAGGGGACAGGGATGATGGCTACACCTTC. Its protein product is CASTKGDRDDGYTF.

This clone is categorized as large (0.1 to 1%). The chain has TRBV6-5 and TRBJ1-6, with D perhaps TRBD1 (6 bases). The CDR3 runs to 14 residues. The V gene's germline CDR1 is MNHEY and CDR2 SVGAGI. The V end was cut by 6 bases, the J end by 7 bases, with 13 bases between. Written as DNA, the CDR3 is TGTGCCAGCAGGAATACAGGGCGAAATTCACCCCTCCACTTT. As protein: CASRNTGRNSPLHF.

This clone has a handful of counts. The chain employs TRBV28 and TRBJ2-3; the match to TRBD2 covers 7 bases. Trimming at V came to 3 bases and at J to 1 base, leaving 1 base not matched to a gene. From germline, CDR1 is MDHEN and CDR2 SYDVKM. There are 14 residues in the CDR3. This CDR3 is CASSFLAGTDTQYF. CDR3 DNA: TGTGCCAGCAGTTTTCTAGCGGGCACAGATACGCAGTATTTT.

The table lists this clone with a few counts. The chain links TRBV2 to TRBJ1-2; D is undetermined. Trimming left V 4 bases short and J 1 base short, with 7 bases between. The CDR3 sequence is 13 residues long. Per germline, CDR1 SNHLY and CDR2 FYNNEI. CDR3 region: CASSAEGNYGYTF. The CDR3 region has the DNA TGTGCCAGCAGTGCCGAGGGTAACTATGGCTACACCTTC.

The chain combines TRBV5-8 with TRBJ1-6; 7 bases line up with TRBD1. CDR1 and CDR2 (germline): SGHTS, YDEGEE. Trimming took 4 bases from V and 6 from J; bases not matched to a gene: 4. This CDR3 is 14 amino acids long. DNA of the CDR3: TGTGCCAGCAGCAAGGGACAGAGTAATTCACCCCTCCACTTT. Amino acid sequence: CASSKGQSNSPLHF.

The rearrangement joins TRBV9 to TRBJ2-5, with 10 positions matching TRBD2. V dropped 4 bases and J dropped 1; count of bases not matched to a gene: 7. The CDR3 has 16 amino acids. The germline gives CDR1 SGDLS, CDR2 YYNGEE. CDR3 DNA: TGTGCCAGCAGCCCACCTAGCGGGGGCCTCCAAGAGACCCAGTACTTC. Translated, it gives CASSPPSGGLQETQYF.

This clone was counted only a few times. The J gene is TRBJ1-2, the V gene TRBV30, with TRBD1 matching over 7 bases. Per the germline V gene, CDR1 is GTSNPN and CDR2 is SVGIG (reference sequence). V lost 2 bases to trimming and J lost 0 bases; unmatched junction nucleotides: 6. The CDR3 is made up of 15 amino acids. The CDR3 nucleotides are TGTGCCTGGAGTCACGAAGGACAGGCTAACTATGGCTACACCTTC. This encodes CAWSHEGQANYGYTF.

CDR3 residues: CASSYPGDLQNTGELFF. The CDR3, as DNA: TGTGCCAGCAGCTATCCGGGAGATCTTCAGAACACCGGGGAGCTGTTTTTT. This chain connects TRBV5-6 to TRBJ2-2, with D possibly matching TRBD2 (6 bases). V was shortened by 3 bases and J by 1 base, with 16 bases between the two germline ends. In germline, CDR1 is SGHDT, CDR2 YYEEEE. This CDR3 spans 17 amino acids.

The chain joins TRBV27 to TRBJ2-1; TRBD2 is a possible D gene (6 bases). CDR3 length equals 14 residues. Germline V lookup: CDR1 MNHEY, CDR2 SMNVEV (reference sequence). V was clipped by 7 bases and J by 0 bases, with 10 bases between them. Here the CDR3 DNA reads TGTGCCAGCACCTGGGGGGACTCCTACAATGAGCAGTTCTTC. As protein: CASTWGDSYNEQFF.